This TCR beta chain came from a study of long-term antiretroviral therapy in people with HIV. Samples were assayed with immunoSEQ v3.0 at survey level. TCRdb keeps only in-frame clones here, not all; method: immunoSEQ multiplex PCR. The sample shows 15,000 to 20,000 clones, more than 75% of them seen only once. The study, taken as a whole, reports: Pre-ART-expanded clones dominated the repertoire at all time points. ART-treated samples gained diversity yet remained below transplant donor controls.

Comments on this clone: The antigen is not known.

The CDR3 extends over 15 amino acids. CDR1 MGHRA and CDR2 YSYEKL come from the germline V gene. Trimming at V came to 0 bases and at J to 3 bases, leaving 2 bases not matched to a gene. Each donor provided at least one pre-ART PBMC sample and at least two post-ART PBMC samples. This TCR derives from a man between 45 and 60 years old with HIV. Source: unsorted PBMCs, taken 6.9 years after starting antiretroviral therapy. The J gene is TRBJ2-1, the V gene TRBV4-1, with 7 bases that match TRBD1. DNA for the CDR3: TGCGCCAGCAGCCAAGAAGGGGACAGCTACAATGAGCAGTTCTTC. Translating it yields CASSQEGDSYNEQFF.